This T cell receptor (beta chain) comes out of a study of identical twins. TCRdb re-called the 5' RACE reads through MiXCR, storing one row per CDR3 protein. This table has hundreds of thousands of distinct CDR3 sequences, 21% appearing once. Between the trimmed V and J ends, which lost 4 bases and 5 bases, there was a span of 18 bases. Germline V CDR1 and CDR2: SGDLS, YYNGEE. This CDR3 region has 15 residues. The data also belong to a second study, concerning T cells expressing NK-cell markers.

This sequence originates from a woman aged 18 to 35 in good health. The source material was PBMCs. The V and J genes are TRBV9 and TRBJ2-5, with a possible D match to TRBD2 (6 bases). CDR3 bases: TGTGCCAGCAGCCCCGGGACTTCTACCCGGGAGACCCAGTACTTC. This gives the protein CASSPGTSTRETQYF. Variable domain in full (rest from reference TRBV9 and TRBJ2-5): DSGVTQTPKHLITATGQRVTLRCSPRSGDLSVYWYQQSLDQGLQFLIQYYNGEERAKGNILERFSAQQFPDLHSELNLSSLELGDSALYFCASSPGTSTRETQYFGPGTRLLVL.